Listed here are 17 T cell receptor beta chains from one sample, sequenced in a study of T-cell reconstitution after alpha-beta-depleted transplantation in children. Using unique molecular identifiers, the investigators prepared the TCRbeta library. One entry per CDR3 protein results from TCRdb running MiXCR on the PCR reads. The repertoire holds 65,000 to 85,000 distinct CDR3 sequences, with around 9.9% as singletons. The sequencing here drew on PBMCs, taken before TCRalphabeta/CD19-depleted stem cell transplant. Receptor source: a boy younger than 18 with acute myeloid leukemia, due to receive a stem cell transplant.

The sample holds many counts of this clonotype. The rearrangement uses TRBV5-1 and TRBJ2-7; D remains unclear. V lost 2 bases to trimming and J lost 1 base, with 16 bases between them. The CDR3 covers 16 residues. CDR1 and CDR2 (germline): SGHRS, YFSETQ. For the CDR3, the DNA is TGCGCCAGCAGCTTCGAGGCAGCTTACGTATCCTACGAGCAGTACTTC. This encodes CASSFEAAYVSYEQYF.

The sample holds many counts of this clonotype. The V and J genes are TRBV2 and TRBJ2-2; D might be TRBD1 (6 bases). The CDR3 is 15 amino acids. CDR1 and CDR2 (germline): SNHLY, FYNNEI. Trimming pared 6 bases from V and 5 bases from J, leaving 16 bases between. CDR3 amino acids: CASREQGVWTGELFF. The CDR3 nucleotides are TGTGCCAGCAGAGAACAGGGAGTTTGGACCGGGGAGCTGTTTTTT.

The sample holds a few counts of this clonotype. The rearrangement uses TRBV29-1 and TRBJ1-1; D may be TRBD1 (6 bases). Trimming removed 4 bases from V and 1 base from J, with 13 bases in between. The V gene's germline CDR1 is SQVTM and CDR2 ANQGSEA. The CDR3 has 14 residues. Here the CDR3 DNA reads TGCAGCGTTGTTCGGACAGTCCAGAACACTGAAGCTTTCTTT. Protein sequence: CSVVRTVQNTEAFF. The full variable domain, with the rest looked up from reference TRBV29-1 and TRBJ1-1, is SAVISQKPSRDICQRGTSLTIQCQVDSQVTMMFWYRQQPGQSLTLIATANQGSEATYESGFVIDKFPISRPNLTFSTLTVSNMSPEDSSIYLCSVVRTVQNTEAFFGQGTRLTVV.

This clonotype was seen only a few times. The chain employs TRBV7-6 and TRBJ1-4; perhaps TRBD1 as D (5 bases). The V gene lost 4 bases and the J gene lost 2 bases, with 14 bases spanning the gap. The CDR3 totals 16 residues. From germline, CDR1 is SGHVS and CDR2 FNYEAQ. The CDR3 coding sequence is TGTGCCAGCAGCTCAGGGATAGGAGGGACTAATGAAAAACTGTTTTTT. Amino acid sequence: CASSSGIGGTNEKLFF.

This clonotype was seen more than once but under ten times. The V and J genes are TRBV25-1 and TRBJ1-6, with 7 bases fitting TRBD1. The junction had 9 bases not matched to a gene; V was cut back by 11 bases and J by 5 bases. The CDR3 extends over 14 amino acids. The germline V gene has CDR1 MGHDK and CDR2 SYGVNS. CDR3 sequence reads: CASKGQLDNSPLHF. CDR3 nucleotide sequence: TGTGCCTCAAAGGGACAGCTAGATAATTCACCCCTCCACTTT.

This clonotype was recorded many times. This chain links TRBV5-6 with TRBJ2-1; D not resolved. Trimming took off 8 bases at V and 3 bases at J, with 27 bases between the two ends. In germline, CDR1 is SGHDT, CDR2 YYEEEE. The CDR3 covers 18 residues. The CDR3 DNA sequence: TGTGCCAGTCAGCTTGTTGGTCCCGGAGCGAACGGCTACAATGAGCAGTTCTTC. As protein: CASQLVGPGANGYNEQFF.

This clonotype was found many times. The chain combines TRBV29-1 with TRBJ1-1, with D unclear. CDR3 size: 9 residues. CDR1 is SQVTM, CDR2 ANQGSEA, per germline. V lost 6 bases and J 3 bases, leaving 2 bases between the germline ends. The CDR3 DNA reads as TGCAGCGTAGACACTGAAGCTTTCTTT. It yields the protein CSVDTEAFF.

This clonotype came up many times. This sequence joins TRBV6-2 or TRBV6-3 and TRBJ2-1; no clear D. With 3 bases removed from V and 6 bases from J, the gap between germline ends came to 6 bases. Germline CDR1 MNHEY, CDR2 SVGEGT. The CDR3 runs 12 residues. CDR3: CASSYIGNEQFF. CDR3 coding DNA: TGTGCCAGCAGTTATATTGGCAATGAGCAGTTCTTC.

This clonotype has ten or more counts. The chain has TRBV3-1 and TRBJ1-3; D gene ambiguous. Trimming shortened V by 4 bases and J by 0 bases, and 7 bases separated the two germline ends. Germline CDR1 reads LGHDT; CDR2 reads YNNKEL (reference sequence). This CDR3 is built from 14 residues. CDR3 in amino acids: CASSPTFSGNTIYF. In nucleotides, the CDR3 is TGTGCCAGCAGCCCGACCTTCTCTGGAAACACCATATATTTT. Full variable domain (outside the CDR3, taken from reference TRBV3-1 and TRBJ1-3): DTAVSQTPKYLVTQMGNDKSIKCEQNLGHDTMYWYKQDSKKFLKIMFSYNNKELIINETVPNRFSPKSPDKAHLNLHINSLELGDSAVYFCASSPTFSGNTIYFGEGSWLTVV.

This clonotype was observed many times. This chain links TRBV10-2 with TRBJ2-7; 7 bases are shared with TRBD1. From germline, CDR1 is WSHSY and CDR2 SAAADI. The V segment lost 7 bases and the J segment 2 bases; nucleotides outside the gene matches: 11. The length of the CDR3 is 15 residues. The CDR3 region has the DNA TGCGCCAGCACCGAGGGGGCAGGGGAACCCTACGAGCAGTACGTC. Amino acids: CASTEGAGEPYEQYV.

This clonotype showed up many times. The V call is TRBV20-1, the J call TRBJ1-1, with D perhaps matching TRBD1 (5 bases). Trimming took 6 bases from V and 1 from J, leaving 12 bases between them. CDR1 is DFQATT, CDR2 SNEGSKA, per germline (reference sequence). The length of the CDR3 is 13 residues. CDR3 loop: CSAPLGGNTEAFF. In DNA form, the CDR3 reads TGCAGTGCCCCATTGGGGGGGAACACTGAAGCTTTCTTT.

This clonotype showed up just a few times. The chain combines TRBV7-8 with TRBJ1-3; 8 nucleotides line up with TRBD1. Trimming cost V 1 base and J 4 bases; bases outside gene matches: 0. CDR1 and CDR2 (germline): SGHVS, FQNEAQ. This CDR3 region has 14 residues. CDR3 in amino acids: CASSLGDRGNTIYF. CDR3 nucleotide sequence: TGTGCCAGCAGCTTAGGGGACAGGGGAAACACCATATATTTT.

This clonotype was detected ten times or more. This rearrangement joins TRBV20-1 to TRBJ2-3, with unresolved D. CDR1 and CDR2 from the germline V gene are DFQATT and SNEGSKA (reference sequence). CDR3 length equals 11 residues. The V gene lost 4 bases and the J gene lost 6 bases, with 8 bases spanning the gap. CDR3: CSATFGDTQYF. CDR3 DNA: TGCAGTGCTACGTTTGGGGATACGCAGTATTTT.

The sample holds many counts of this clonotype. The J gene is TRBJ1-5, the V gene TRBV14; TRBD1 is a possible D gene (5 bases). V was trimmed by 4 bases and J by 4 bases, leaving 14 bases between them. Germline-derived CDR1 and CDR2 are SGHDN and FVKESK. The CDR3 totals 15 residues. The DNA of the CDR3 is TGTGCCAGCAGCCCCGCCGGGGCCCGGAATCAGCCCCAGCATTTT. It yields the protein CASSPAGARNQPQHF.

This clonotype has at least ten counts. This chain uses TRBV12-3 or TRBV12-4 with TRBJ2-1; D is possibly TRBD2 (7 bases). CDR3 length equals 16 residues. V lost 7 bases, J lost 9 bases, and 25 bases lay in between. This CDR3 is CASKRRGGTLISEQFF. Here the CDR3 DNA reads TGTGCCAGCAAACGTAGGGGGGGGACCTTAATTAGTGAGCAGTTCTTC.

This clonotype was seen ten or more times. The chain uses TRBV11-2 and TRBJ2-3; D gene unclear. Germline assignment: CDR1 SGHAT and CDR2 FQNNGV. The CDR3 contains 13 residues. V gave up 1 base and J gave up 1 base, with 3 bases separating them. The CDR3 DNA follows: TGTGCCAGCAGCTTAGGACGCACAGATACGCAGTATTTT. Amino acid sequence: CASSLGRTDTQYF.

This clonotype was counted at least ten times. The J gene is TRBJ2-1, the V gene TRBV10-3; D remains ambiguous. Trimming cost V 3 bases and J 4 bases, with 4 bases left between them. CDR1 is ENHRY, CDR2 SYGVKD, per germline. CDR3 size: 12 residues. For the CDR3, the DNA is TGTGCCATCAGTGATGATTACAATGAGCAGTTCTTC. Its protein product is CAISDDYNEQFF.